This T cell receptor (beta chain) was retrieved from a study of cytomegalovirus exposure and HLA in healthy donors. General study results and limits: TCR beta chains numbering 164 were designated cytomegalovirus-associated.

Notes on this clone: Its target is unknown.

The table came from immunoSEQ multiplex PCR; TCRdb's copy has only in-frame clones and leaves some out. The repertoire includes 60,000 to 80,000 clones, 85% of them detected once, and 3% sits in the top ten. V shed 6 bases and J 3 bases; nucleotides not matched to a gene: 12. This CDR3 spans 16 amino acids. The germline V gene encodes CDR1 MDHEN and CDR2 SYDVKM. The rearrangement joins TRBV28 to TRBJ2-5, with TRBD1 matching over 8 bases. Material for sequencing was PBMCs. The receptor comes from a man under 40 in good health and CMV-seronegative. Here the CDR3 reads CASSSLLGQGKETQYF. The DNA of the CDR3 is TGTGCCAGCAGCTCCCTTTTAGGACAGGGCAAAGAGACCCAGTACTTC. The entire variable domain, with the rest obtained from reference TRBV28 and TRBJ2-5, is as follows: DVKVTQSSRYLVKRTGEKVFLECVQDMDHENMFWYRQDPGLGLRLIYFSYDVKMKEKGDIPEGYSVSREKKERFSLILESASTNQTSMYLCASSSLLGQGKETQYFGPGTRLLVL.